This TCR beta chain is drawn from a study of cytomegalovirus exposure and HLA in healthy donors. Germline CDR1 is SGHDT and CDR2 is YYEEEE. Trimming stripped 0 bases from V and 3 bases from J, with 11 bases between. The CDR3 contains 15 residues. As concerns this clone: Antigen unknown.

Study-wide results and limits: The study designated roughly 160 TCR beta chains cytomegalovirus-associated. A later analysis reportedly found fewer N-insertions in an Asian-associated ancestry cluster than the approximately 670-donor mean. In vitro assays verified that a few CMV-associated chains recognized CMV antigens specifically.

PCR primers comprised 60 Vbeta and 13 Jbeta primers. Assay used: immunoSEQ multiplex PCR; TCRdb lists only in-frame clones, some missing. The table lists fewer than 65,000 clones, under 85% of them singletons. The chain couples TRBV5-6 to TRBJ2-3; D is possibly TRBD2 (6 bases). What was sequenced was PBMCs. The TCR was taken from a man in his fifties in good health and CMV-seronegative. CDR3 nucleotides: TGTGCCAGCAGCTTGGGGACTACAGGTACAGATACGCAGTATTTT. This gives the protein CASSLGTTGTDTQYF. Together with reference TRBV5-6 and TRBJ2-3, the CDR3 gives the full variable domain: DAGVTQSPTHLIKTRGQQVTLRCSPKSGHDTVSWYQQALGQGPQFIFQYYEEEERQRGNFPDRFSGHQFPNYSSELNVNALLLGDSALYLCASSLGTTGTDTQYFGPGTRLTVL.